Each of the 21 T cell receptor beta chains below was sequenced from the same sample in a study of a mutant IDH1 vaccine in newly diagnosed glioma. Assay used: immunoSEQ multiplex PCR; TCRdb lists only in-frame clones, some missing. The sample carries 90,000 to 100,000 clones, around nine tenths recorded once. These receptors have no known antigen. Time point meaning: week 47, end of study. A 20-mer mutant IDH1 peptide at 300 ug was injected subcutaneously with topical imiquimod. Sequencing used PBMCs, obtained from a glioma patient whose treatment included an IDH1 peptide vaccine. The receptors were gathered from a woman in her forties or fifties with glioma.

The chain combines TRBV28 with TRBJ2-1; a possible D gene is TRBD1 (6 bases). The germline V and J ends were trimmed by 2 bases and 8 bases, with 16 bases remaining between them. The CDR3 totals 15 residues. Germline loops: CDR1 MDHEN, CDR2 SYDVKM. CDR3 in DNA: TGTGCCAGCAGTTTAGTCCCCGGCAGGGGTGATGAGCAGTTCTTC. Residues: CASSLVPGRGDEQFF.

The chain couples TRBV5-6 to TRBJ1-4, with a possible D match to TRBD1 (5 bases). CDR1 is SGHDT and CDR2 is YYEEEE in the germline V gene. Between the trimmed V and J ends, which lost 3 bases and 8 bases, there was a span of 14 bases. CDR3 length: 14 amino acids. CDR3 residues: CASSSWQGDEKLFF. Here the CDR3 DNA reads TGTGCCAGCAGCTCATGGCAGGGCGACGAAAAACTGTTTTTT.

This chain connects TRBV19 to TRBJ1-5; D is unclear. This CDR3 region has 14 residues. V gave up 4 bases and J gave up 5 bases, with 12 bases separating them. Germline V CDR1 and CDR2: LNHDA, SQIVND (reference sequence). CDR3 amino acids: CASSTTFGDQPQHF. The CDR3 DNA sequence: TGTGCCAGTAGTACGACTTTTGGAGATCAGCCCCAGCATTTT.

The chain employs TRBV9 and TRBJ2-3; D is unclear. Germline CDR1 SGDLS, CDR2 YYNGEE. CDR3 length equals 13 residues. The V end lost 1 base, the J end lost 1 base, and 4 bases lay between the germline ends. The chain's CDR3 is CASSVLGTDTQYF. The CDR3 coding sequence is TGTGCCAGCAGCGTACTTGGCACAGATACGCAGTATTTT.

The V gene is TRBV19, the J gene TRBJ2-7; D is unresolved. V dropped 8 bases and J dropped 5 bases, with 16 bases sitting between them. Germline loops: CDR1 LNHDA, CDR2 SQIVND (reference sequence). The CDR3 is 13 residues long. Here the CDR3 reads CASDTGSPNEQYF. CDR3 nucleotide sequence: TGTGCCAGTGACACCGGGTCACCGAACGAGCAGTACTTC.

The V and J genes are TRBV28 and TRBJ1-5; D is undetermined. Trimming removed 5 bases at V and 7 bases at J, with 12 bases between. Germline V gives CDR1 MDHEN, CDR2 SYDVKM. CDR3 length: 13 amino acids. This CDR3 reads CASSGRDRQPQHF. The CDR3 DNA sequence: TGTGCCAGCAGTGGGAGGGATAGGCAGCCCCAGCATTTT.

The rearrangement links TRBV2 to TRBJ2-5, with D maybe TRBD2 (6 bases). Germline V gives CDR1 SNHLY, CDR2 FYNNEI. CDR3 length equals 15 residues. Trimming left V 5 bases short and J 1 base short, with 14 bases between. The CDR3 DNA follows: TGTGCCAGCAGTCTAGAGCGGGCGGGCCAAGAGACCCAGTACTTC. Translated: CASSLERAGQETQYF.

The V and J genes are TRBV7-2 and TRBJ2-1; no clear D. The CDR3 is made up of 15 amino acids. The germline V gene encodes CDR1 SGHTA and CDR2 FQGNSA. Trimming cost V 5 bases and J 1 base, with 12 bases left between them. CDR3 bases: TGTGCCAGCAGCGCAGCAGGTGGGTCCTACAATGAGCAGTTCTTC. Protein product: CASSAAGGSYNEQFF.

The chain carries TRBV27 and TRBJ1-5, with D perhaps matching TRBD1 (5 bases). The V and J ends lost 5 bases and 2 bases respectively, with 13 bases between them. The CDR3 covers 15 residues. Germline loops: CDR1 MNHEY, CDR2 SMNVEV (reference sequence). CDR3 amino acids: CASSPSGRGNQPQHF. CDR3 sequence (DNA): TGTGCCAGCAGTCCCTCAGGGAGGGGCAATCAGCCCCAGCATTTT.

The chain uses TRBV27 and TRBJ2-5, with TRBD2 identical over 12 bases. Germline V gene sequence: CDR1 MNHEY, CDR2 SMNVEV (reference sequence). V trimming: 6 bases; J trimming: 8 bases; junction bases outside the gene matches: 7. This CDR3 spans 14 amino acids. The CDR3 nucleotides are TGTGCCAGCAGGCGGACTAGCGGGGCGCTTACCCAGTACTTC. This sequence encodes CASRRTSGALTQYF.

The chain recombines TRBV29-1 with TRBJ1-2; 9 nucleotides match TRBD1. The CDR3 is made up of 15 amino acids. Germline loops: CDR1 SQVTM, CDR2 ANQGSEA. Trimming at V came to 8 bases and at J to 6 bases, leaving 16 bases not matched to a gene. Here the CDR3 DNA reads TGCAGCACCGGGACAGGGTTAGAAGGGGTAAATGGCTACACCTTC. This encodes CSTGTGLEGVNGYTF. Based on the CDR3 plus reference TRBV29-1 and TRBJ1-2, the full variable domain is SAVISQKPSRDICQRGTSLTIQCQVDSQVTMMFWYRQQPGQSLTLIATANQGSEATYESGFVIDKFPISRPNLTFSTLTVSNMSPEDSSIYLCSTGTGLEGVNGYTFGSGTRLTVV.

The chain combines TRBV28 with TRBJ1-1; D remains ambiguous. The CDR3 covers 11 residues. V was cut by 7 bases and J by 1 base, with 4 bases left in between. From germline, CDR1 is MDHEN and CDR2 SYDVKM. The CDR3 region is CASMRNTEAFF. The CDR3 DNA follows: TGTGCCAGCATGCGGAACACTGAAGCTTTCTTT.

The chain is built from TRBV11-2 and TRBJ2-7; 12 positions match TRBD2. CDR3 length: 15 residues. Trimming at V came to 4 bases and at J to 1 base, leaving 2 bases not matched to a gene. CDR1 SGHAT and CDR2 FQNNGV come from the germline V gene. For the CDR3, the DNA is TGTGCCAGCAGCTCTCTAGCGGGAGGGTCCTACGAGCAGTACTTC. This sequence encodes CASSSLAGGSYEQYF.

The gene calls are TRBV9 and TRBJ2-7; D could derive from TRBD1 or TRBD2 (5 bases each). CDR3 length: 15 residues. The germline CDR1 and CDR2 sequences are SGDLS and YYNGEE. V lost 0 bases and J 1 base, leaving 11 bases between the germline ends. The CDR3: CASSVEGDGSYEQYF. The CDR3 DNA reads TGTGCCAGCAGCGTAGAAGGGGACGGGTCCTACGAGCAGTACTTC.

CDR3 coding DNA: TGTGCCAGCAGCCAAGAAACTAGCGGGGCCTACAATGAGCAGTTCTTC. Its translation is CASSQETSGAYNEQFF. The genes are TRBV4-2 and TRBJ2-7; TRBD2 matches at 10 bases. The DNA end is a closer match to TRBJ2-1, so the J assignment may be wrong. The CDR3 is made up of 16 amino acids. Germline assignment: CDR1 LGHNA and CDR2 YNFKEQ.

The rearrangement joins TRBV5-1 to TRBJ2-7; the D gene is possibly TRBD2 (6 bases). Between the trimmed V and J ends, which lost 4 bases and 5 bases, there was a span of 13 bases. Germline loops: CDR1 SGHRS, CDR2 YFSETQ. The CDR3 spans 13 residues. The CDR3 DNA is TGCGCCAGCAGCCGGGGGAGTTACGACGAGCAGTACTTC. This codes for CASSRGSYDEQYF. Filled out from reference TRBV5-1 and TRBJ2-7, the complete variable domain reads KAGVTQTPRYLIKTRGQQVTLSCSPISGHRSVSWYQQTPGQGLQFLFEYFSETQRNKGNFPGRFSGRQFSNSRSEMNVSTLELGDSALYLCASSRGSYDEQYFGPGTRLTVT.

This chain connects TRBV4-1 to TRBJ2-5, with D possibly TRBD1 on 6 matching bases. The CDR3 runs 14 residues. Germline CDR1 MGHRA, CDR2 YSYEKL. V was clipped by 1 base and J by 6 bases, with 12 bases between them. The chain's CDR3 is CASSQGTGSKTQYF. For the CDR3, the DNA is TGCGCCAGCAGCCAAGGTACAGGGAGTAAGACCCAGTACTTC.

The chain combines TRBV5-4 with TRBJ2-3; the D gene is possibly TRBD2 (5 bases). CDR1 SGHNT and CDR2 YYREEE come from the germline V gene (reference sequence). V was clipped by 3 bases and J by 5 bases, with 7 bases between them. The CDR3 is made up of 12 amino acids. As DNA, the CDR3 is TGTGCCAGCAGCTCCGGAGGAGATACGCAGTATTTT. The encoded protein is CASSSGGDTQYF.

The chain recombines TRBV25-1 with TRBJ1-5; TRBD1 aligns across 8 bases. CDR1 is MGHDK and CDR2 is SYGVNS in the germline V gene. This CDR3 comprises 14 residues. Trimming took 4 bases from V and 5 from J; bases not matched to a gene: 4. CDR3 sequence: CASSATGADQPQHF. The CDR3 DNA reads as TGTGCCAGCAGTGCGACAGGGGCGGATCAGCCCCAGCATTTT.

CDR3 DNA sequence: TGTGCCAGCAGTGTCTCCCAGAGCTCCTACGAGCAGTACTTC. Its translation is CASSVSQSSYEQYF. The chain has TRBV2 and TRBJ2-7, with D uncertain. The CDR3 is made up of 14 amino acids. Trimming took off 4 bases at V and 0 bases at J, with 10 bases between the two ends. Looked up from germline, CDR1 is SNHLY and CDR2 is FYNNEI.

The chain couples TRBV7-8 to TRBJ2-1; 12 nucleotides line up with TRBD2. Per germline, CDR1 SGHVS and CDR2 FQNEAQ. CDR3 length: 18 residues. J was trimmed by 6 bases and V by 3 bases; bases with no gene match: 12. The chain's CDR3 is CASSFGLAGSGGGNEQFF. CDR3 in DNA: TGTGCCAGCAGCTTCGGACTAGCGGGATCAGGTGGGGGCAATGAGCAGTTCTTC. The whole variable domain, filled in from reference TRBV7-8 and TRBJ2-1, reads GAGVSQSPRYKVAKRGQDVALRCDPISGHVSLFWYQQALGQGPEFLTYFQNEAQLDKSGLPSDRFFAERPEGSVSTLKIQRTQQEDSAVYLCASSFGLAGSGGGNEQFFGPGTRLTVL.